The source of this T cell receptor (beta chain) is a study of blood T cell repertoires in COVID-19. The protocol was immunoSEQ multiplex PCR, while the TCRdb copy is restricted to in-frame clones and leaves out a portion. The sample yields almost 200,000 clones, around 89% seen once. V was trimmed by 2 bases and J by 2 bases, leaving 16 bases between them. CDR1 is SNHLY and CDR2 is FYNNEI in the germline V gene. The CDR3 is 17 amino acids. Before being deemed recovered, Cohort 3 donors had two negative PCRs, clearance, or symptom resolution. Sequencing was carried out using PBMCs or T cells enriched from blood (not recorded which). This receptor was obtained from a woman aged 18-29 years who had recovered from COVID-19. The chain carries TRBV2 and TRBJ1-5, with D unresolved. CDR3 residues: CASSEIASVVGNQPQHF. For the CDR3, the DNA is TGTGCCAGCAGTGAAATAGCTTCGGTAGTGGGCAATCAGCCCCAGCATTTT.